Shown below are 11 T cell receptor beta chains from a single sample sequenced in a study of T-cell memory formation after mild COVID-19. TCRdb ran MiXCR on the 5' RACE reads and lists one entry per CDR3 protein. The table records roughly 610,000 distinct CDR3 sequences, roughly 17% of them present only once. Source material: PBMCs or a T cell subset sorted from them (not recorded which). These receptors were collected from an adult woman who had mild COVID-19 (a few samples of this study predate the infection). Cell type and time point are not known.

There are a few counts of this clonotype. CDR3 in DNA: TGTGCCAGCAGTTCCCTTGGGGGCTACACCTTC. The encoded protein is CASSSLGGYTF. The rearrangement uses TRBV12-3 or TRBV12-4 and TRBJ1-2; the D is unclear. The germline V and J ends were trimmed by 4 bases and 8 bases, with 8 bases remaining between them. CDR3 size: 11 residues.

The gene calls are TRBV5-1 and TRBJ2-7; 7 bases agree with TRBD1. CDR3 length: 15 amino acids. Germline V gene data show CDR1 as SGHRS and CDR2 as YFSETQ. V lost 0 bases to trimming and J lost 5 bases; unmatched junction nucleotides: 8. CDR3 sequence (DNA): TGCGCCAGCAGCTTGGCCGAGGGGGCGGCCCACGAGCAGTACTTC. It specifies CASSLAEGAAHEQYF.

J is TRBJ2-1 and V is TRBV5-1; D not certain. The CDR3 length is 15 residues. Germline V gene lookup returns CDR1 SGHRS and CDR2 YFSETQ. The DNA of the CDR3 is TGCGCGGGGAAACAGCGCCCCGAGTCCTACAATGAGCAGTTCTTC. Translated, it gives CAGKQRPESYNEQFF.

This clonotype was detected only once. The CDR3 loop reads CASRGQGNTQYF. CDR3 bases: TGTGCCAGCAGGGGACAGGGAAATACGCAGTATTTT. The rearrangement joins TRBV2 to TRBJ2-3; 9 bases map to TRBD1. This CDR3 spans 12 amino acids. Germline assignment: CDR1 SNHLY and CDR2 FYNNEI. With V trimmed by 6 bases and J by 7 bases, 2 bases remained unmatched.

The chain links TRBV5-1 to TRBJ2-6; D uncertain. Germline assignment: CDR1 SGHRS and CDR2 YFSETQ. CDR3 length: 13 amino acids. V gave up 8 bases and J gave up 0 bases, with 6 bases separating them. This chain's CDR3 is CASQSSGANVLTF. DNA of the CDR3: TGCGCCAGTCAGAGCTCTGGGGCCAACGTCCTGACTTTC.

The chain carries TRBV20-1 and TRBJ1-2; D might be TRBD1 (6 bases). The CDR3 extends over 15 amino acids. The V and J ends lost 0 bases and 4 bases respectively, with 15 bases between them. The germline V gene encodes CDR1 DFQATT and CDR2 SNEGSKA (reference sequence). The CDR3 DNA sequence: TGCAGTGCTAGAGATGGGGGACAACAGGGCTATGGCTACACCTTC. Its translation: CSARDGGQQGYGYTF.

This clonotype was counted many times. V usage is TRBV29-1 and J usage is TRBJ2-7; no firm D call. V was trimmed by 6 bases and J by 2 bases, leaving 8 bases between them. Germline values: CDR1 SQVTM, CDR2 ANQGSEA. CDR3 length equals 11 residues. The CDR3 is CSVAGAYEQYF. CDR3 bases: TGCAGCGTAGCTGGGGCCTACGAGCAGTACTTC.

This clonotype came up a few times. This chain connects TRBV15 to TRBJ2-2, with 9 positions matching TRBD2. Per the germline V gene, CDR1 is LNHNV and CDR2 is YYDKDF (reference sequence). The V segment lost 6 bases and the J segment 10 bases; nucleotides outside the gene matches: 12. The length of the CDR3 is 15 residues. In nucleotides, the CDR3 is TGTGCCACCAGTCGGGCTCTAGCGGGGTCGAAGGAGCTGTTTTTT. Amino acids: CATSRALAGSKELFF.

The chain uses TRBV20-1 and TRBJ2-2; either TRBD1 or TRBD2 may fit D (6 bases each). Germline V lookup: CDR1 DFQATT, CDR2 SNEGSKA (reference sequence). Trimming shortened V by 0 bases and J by 5 bases, and 10 bases separated the two germline ends. This CDR3 has 14 amino acids. The CDR3 coding sequence is TGCAGTGCTAGAGACGGAGGGGGTACCGGGGAGCTGTTTTTT. It yields the protein CSARDGGGTGELFF.

The V and J genes are TRBV4-1 and TRBJ2-7; 7 bases map to TRBD1. From germline, CDR1 is MGHRA and CDR2 YSYEKL. The length of the CDR3 is 16 residues. The trim removed 0 bases at V and 3 bases at J, leaving 8 bases unmatched. CDR3 sequence: CASSQDRKGGGYEQYF. The CDR3 DNA reads TGCGCCAGCAGCCAAGATAGAAAAGGGGGCGGCTACGAGCAGTACTTC.

The chain carries TRBV23-1 and TRBJ2-7; D is perhaps TRBD1 (6 bases). TRBV23-1 is sorted into the ORF group, with uncertain function. Trimming cost V 2 bases and J 3 bases, with 11 bases left between them. The CDR3 loop spans 14 amino acids. The CDR3 reads CASSQTGHFYEQYF. The CDR3 DNA reads as TGCGCCAGCAGTCAAACGGGACACTTCTACGAGCAGTACTTC.